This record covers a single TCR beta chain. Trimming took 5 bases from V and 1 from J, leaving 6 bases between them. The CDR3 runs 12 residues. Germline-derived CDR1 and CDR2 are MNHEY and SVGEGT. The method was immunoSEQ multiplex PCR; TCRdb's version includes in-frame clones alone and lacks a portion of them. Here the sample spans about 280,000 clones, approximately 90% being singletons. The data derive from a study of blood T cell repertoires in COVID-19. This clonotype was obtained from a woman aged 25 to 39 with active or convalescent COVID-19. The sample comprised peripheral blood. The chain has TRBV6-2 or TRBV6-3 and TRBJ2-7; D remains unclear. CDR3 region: CASSNLSYEQYF. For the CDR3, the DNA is TGTGCCAGCAGTAACTTATCCTACGAGCAGTACTTC.